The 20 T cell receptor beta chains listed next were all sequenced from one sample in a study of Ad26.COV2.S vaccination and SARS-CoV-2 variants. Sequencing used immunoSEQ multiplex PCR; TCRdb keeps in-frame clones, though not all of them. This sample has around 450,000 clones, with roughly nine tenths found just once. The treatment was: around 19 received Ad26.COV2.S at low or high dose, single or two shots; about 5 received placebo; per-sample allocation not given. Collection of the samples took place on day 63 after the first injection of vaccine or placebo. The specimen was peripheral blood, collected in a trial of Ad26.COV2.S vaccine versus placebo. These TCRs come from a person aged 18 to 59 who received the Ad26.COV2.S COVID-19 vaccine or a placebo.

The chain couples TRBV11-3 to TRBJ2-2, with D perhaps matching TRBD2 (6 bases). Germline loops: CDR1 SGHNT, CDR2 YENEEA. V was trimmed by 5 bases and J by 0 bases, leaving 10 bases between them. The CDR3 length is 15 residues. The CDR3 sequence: CASSPGLANTGELFF. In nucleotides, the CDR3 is TGTGCCAGCAGCCCGGGACTGGCGAACACCGGGGAGCTGTTTTTT.

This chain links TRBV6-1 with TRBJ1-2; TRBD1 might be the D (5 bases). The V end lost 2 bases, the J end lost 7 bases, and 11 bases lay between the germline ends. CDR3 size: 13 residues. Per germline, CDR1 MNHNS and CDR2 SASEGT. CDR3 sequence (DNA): TGTGCCAGCAGTGAAAAGGGACCGGCTGGCTACACCTTC. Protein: CASSEKGPAGYTF.

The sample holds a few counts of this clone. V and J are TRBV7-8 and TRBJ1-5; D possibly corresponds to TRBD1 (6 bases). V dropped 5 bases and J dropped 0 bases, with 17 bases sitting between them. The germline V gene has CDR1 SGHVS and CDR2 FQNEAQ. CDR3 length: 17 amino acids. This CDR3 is CASSQARDTYSNQPQHF. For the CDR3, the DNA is TGTGCCAGCAGCCAAGCAAGGGACACGTATAGCAATCAGCCCCAGCATTTT. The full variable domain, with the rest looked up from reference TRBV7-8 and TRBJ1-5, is GAGVSQSPRYKVAKRGQDVALRCDPISGHVSLFWYQQALGQGPEFLTYFQNEAQLDKSGLPSDRFFAERPEGSVSTLKIQRTQQEDSAVYLCASSQARDTYSNQPQHFGDGTRLSIL.

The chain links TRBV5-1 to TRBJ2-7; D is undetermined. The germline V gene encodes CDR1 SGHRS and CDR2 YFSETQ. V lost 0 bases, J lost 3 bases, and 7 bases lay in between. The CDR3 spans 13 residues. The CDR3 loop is CASSLEASYEQYF. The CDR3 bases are TGCGCCAGCAGCTTGGAGGCTAGCTACGAGCAGTACTTC.

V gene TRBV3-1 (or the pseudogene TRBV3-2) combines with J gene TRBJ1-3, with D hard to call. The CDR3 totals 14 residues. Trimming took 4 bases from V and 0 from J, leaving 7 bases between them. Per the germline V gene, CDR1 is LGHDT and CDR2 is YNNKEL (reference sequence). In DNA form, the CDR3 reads TGTGCCAGCAGCCCGATCAGCTCTGGAAACACCATATATTTT. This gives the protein CASSPISSGNTIYF.

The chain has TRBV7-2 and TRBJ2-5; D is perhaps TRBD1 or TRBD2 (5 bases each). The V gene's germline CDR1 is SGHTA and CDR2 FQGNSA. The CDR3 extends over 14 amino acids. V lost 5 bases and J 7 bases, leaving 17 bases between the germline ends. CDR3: CASSPGTGMRTQYF. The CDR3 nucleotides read TGTGCCAGCAGCCCTGGGACGGGAATGCGGACCCAGTACTTC.

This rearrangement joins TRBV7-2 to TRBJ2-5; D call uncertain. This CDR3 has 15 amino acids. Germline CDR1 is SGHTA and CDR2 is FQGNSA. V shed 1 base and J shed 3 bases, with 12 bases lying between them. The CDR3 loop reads CASSLVGVRKETQYF. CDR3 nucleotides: TGTGCCAGCAGCTTAGTCGGTGTCAGAAAAGAGACCCAGTACTTC. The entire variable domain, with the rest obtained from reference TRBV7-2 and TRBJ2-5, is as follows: GAGVSQSPSNKVTEKGKDVELRCDPISGHTALYWYRQSLGQGLEFLIYFQGNSAPDKSGLPSDRFSAERTGGSVSTLTIQRTQQEDSAVYLCASSLVGVRKETQYFGPGTRLLVL.

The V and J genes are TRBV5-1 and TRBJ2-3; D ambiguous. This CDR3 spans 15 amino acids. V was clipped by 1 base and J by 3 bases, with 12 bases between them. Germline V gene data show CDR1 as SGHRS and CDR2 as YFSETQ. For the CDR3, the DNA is TGCGCCAGCAGCTTGTTTGGGCAGCATACAGATACGCAGTATTTT. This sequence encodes CASSLFGQHTDTQYF.

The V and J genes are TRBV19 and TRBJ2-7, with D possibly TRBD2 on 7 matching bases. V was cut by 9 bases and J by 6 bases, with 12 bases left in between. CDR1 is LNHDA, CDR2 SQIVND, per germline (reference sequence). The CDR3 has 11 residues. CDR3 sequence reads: CASPGGLEQYF. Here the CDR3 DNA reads TGTGCCAGCCCGGGGGGCCTCGAGCAGTACTTC.

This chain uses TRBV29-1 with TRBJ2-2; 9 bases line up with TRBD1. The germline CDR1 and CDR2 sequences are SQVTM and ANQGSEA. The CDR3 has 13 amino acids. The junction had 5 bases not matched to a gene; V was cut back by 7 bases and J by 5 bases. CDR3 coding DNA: TGCAGCGCGCGGACAGGGGTAACCGGGGAGCTGTTTTTT. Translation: CSARTGVTGELFF.

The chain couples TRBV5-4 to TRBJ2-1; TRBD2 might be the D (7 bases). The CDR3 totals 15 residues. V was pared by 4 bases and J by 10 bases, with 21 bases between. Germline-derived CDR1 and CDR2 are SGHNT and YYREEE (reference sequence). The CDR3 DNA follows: TGTGCCAGCAGCACGGACGGCGGGGGCTCACGGGAGCAGTTCTTC. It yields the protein CASSTDGGGSREQFF. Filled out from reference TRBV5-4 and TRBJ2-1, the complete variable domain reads ETGVTQSPTHLIKTRGQQVTLRCSSQSGHNTVSWYQQALGQGPQFIFQYYREEENGRGNFPPRFSGLQFPNYSSELNVNALELDDSALYLCASSTDGGGSREQFFGPGTRLTVL.

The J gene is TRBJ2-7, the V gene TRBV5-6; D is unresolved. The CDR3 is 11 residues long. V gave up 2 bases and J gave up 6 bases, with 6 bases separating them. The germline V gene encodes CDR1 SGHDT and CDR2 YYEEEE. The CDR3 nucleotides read TGTGCCAGCAGCTTTCTCCTCGAGCAGTACTTC. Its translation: CASSFLLEQYF.

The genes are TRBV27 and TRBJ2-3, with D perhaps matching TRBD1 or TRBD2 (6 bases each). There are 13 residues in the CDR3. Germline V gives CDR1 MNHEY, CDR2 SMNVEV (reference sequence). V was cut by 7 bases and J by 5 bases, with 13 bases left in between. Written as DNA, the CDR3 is TGTGCCAGCATGGTGGGGGGCGGAGATACGCAGTATTTT. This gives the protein CASMVGGGDTQYF.

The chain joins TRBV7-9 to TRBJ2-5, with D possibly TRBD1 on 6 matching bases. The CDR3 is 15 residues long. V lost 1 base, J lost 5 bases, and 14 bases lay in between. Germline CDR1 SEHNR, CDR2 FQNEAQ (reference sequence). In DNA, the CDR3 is TGTGCCAGCAGCTTAGGGGGGCTAGAGCAGGAGACCCAGTACTTC. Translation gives CASSLGGLEQETQYF.

CDR3 DNA sequence: TGCGCCAGCAGACTAGCGGGGGCCACAGATACGCAGTATTTT. Its protein is CASRLAGATDTQYF. The chain employs TRBV4-1 and TRBJ2-3; TRBD2 matches 11 bases. Germline V gene lookup returns CDR1 MGHRA and CDR2 YSYEKL. V lost 6 bases, J lost 2 bases, and 1 base stayed unmatched. This CDR3 is built from 14 residues.

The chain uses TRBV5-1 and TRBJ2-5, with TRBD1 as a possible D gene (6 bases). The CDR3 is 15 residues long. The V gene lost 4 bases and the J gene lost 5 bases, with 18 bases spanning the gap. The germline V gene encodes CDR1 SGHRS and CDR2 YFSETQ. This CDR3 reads CASSLPPRGRETQYF. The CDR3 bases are TGCGCCAGCAGCCTCCCCCCCAGGGGCCGCGAGACCCAGTACTTC.

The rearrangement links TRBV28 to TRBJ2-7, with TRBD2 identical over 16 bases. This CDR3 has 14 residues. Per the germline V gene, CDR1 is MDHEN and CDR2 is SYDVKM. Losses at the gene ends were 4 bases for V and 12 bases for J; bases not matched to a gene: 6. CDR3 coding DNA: TGTGCCAGCAGTTCCGGGACTAGCGGGAGGGGATCGTACGTC. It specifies CASSSGTSGRGSYV.

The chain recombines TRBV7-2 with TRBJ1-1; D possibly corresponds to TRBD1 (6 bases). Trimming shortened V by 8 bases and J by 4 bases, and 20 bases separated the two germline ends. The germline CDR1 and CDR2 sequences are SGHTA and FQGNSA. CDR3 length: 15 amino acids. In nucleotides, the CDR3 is TGTGCCAGCGCCTACGTGCTAGGGGGTGGCACTGAAGCTTTCTTT. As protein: CASAYVLGGGTEAFF.

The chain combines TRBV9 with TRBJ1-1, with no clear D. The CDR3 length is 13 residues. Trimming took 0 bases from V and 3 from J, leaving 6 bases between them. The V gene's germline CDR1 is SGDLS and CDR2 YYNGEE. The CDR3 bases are TGTGCCAGCAGCGTAGGGGTTTACACTGAAGCTTTCTTT. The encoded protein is CASSVGVYTEAFF.

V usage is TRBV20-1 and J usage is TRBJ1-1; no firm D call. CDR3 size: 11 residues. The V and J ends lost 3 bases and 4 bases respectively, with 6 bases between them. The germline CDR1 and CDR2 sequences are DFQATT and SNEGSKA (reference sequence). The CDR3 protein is CSARGITEAFF. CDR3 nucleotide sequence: TGCAGTGCTAGGGGAATCACTGAAGCTTTCTTT.